These 21 T cell receptor beta chains came from one sample sequenced in a study of CD4 T cells in relation to SARS-CoV-2 and coronaviruses. Their antigens are not known. Before the COVID-19 pandemic, during about 2010-2018, CD4+ T cells were taken from unexposed donors. CD4+ T cells were isolated from the cells after around 11 days of culture. Produced via immunoSEQ multiplex PCR; TCRdb's table is partial and in-frame only. The data hold some 21,000 clones, with just under 75% observed a single time. Material for sequencing was CD4+ T cells from PBMCs, cultured in vitro. The receptors were gathered from a human donor in good health.

CDR3 in DNA: TGTGCCAGCAGTTTAGAGGGTTCACCCCTCCACTTT. This translates into CASSLEGSPLHF. This chain joins TRBV12-3 or TRBV12-4 and TRBJ1-6; D unclear. V was clipped by 1 base and J by 9 bases, with 4 bases between them. This CDR3 has 12 amino acids.

V gene TRBV4-1 combines with J gene TRBJ1-5; unclear D gene. The CDR3 has 14 amino acids. Germline V lookup: CDR1 MGHRA, CDR2 YSYEKL. Deletions cut 2 bases from V and 3 bases from J, with 8 bases between. The CDR3 bases are TGCGCCAGCAGCCAATCTCCTATCAATCAGCCCCAGCATTTT. Translated: CASSQSPINQPQHF.

The CDR3 nucleotides are TGTGCCAGCAGCCAAGGACGGAATGGAAACACCATATATTTT. This codes for CASSQGRNGNTIYF. V is TRBV3-1 (or the pseudogene TRBV3-2) and J is TRBJ1-3; D remains ambiguous. The length of the CDR3 is 14 residues. With 1 base removed from V and 3 bases from J, the gap between germline ends came to 7 bases. CDR1 is LGHDT and CDR2 is YNNKEL in the germline V gene (reference sequence).

The chain links TRBV12-3 or TRBV12-4 to TRBJ2-3; D is unresolved. Trimming cost V 1 base and J 4 bases, with 3 bases left between them. The CDR3 loop spans 12 amino acids. The CDR3 DNA sequence: TGTGCCAGCAGTTTAGTCGCAGATACGCAGTATTTT. Protein sequence: CASSLVADTQYF.

This clone has more than one count but fewer than ten. This sequence joins TRBV2 and TRBJ1-1, with a possible D match to TRBD1 (6 bases). Germline V gene lookup returns CDR1 SNHLY and CDR2 FYNNEI. The CDR3 runs 13 residues. V gave up 2 bases and J gave up 7 bases, with 11 bases separating them. CDR3 coding DNA: TGTGCCAGCAGTGAACTGCAGGGGATTGAAGCTTTCTTT. Protein: CASSELQGIEAFF.

This chain joins TRBV25-1 and TRBJ1-2; D may be TRBD1 (5 bases). The CDR3 runs 11 residues. Germline CDR1 is MGHDK and CDR2 is SYGVNS. V gave up 5 bases and J gave up 4 bases, with 5 bases separating them. CDR3 region: CASSQGYGYTF. DNA for the CDR3: TGTGCCAGCAGTCAGGGCTATGGCTACACCTTC.

The chain is built from TRBV15 and TRBJ2-1; 13 nucleotides match TRBD2. Germline CDR1 LNHNV, CDR2 YYDKDF (reference sequence). The CDR3 is 17 residues long. With V trimmed by 4 bases and J by 5 bases, 8 bases remained unmatched. The CDR3 reads CATSTGLAGDVDNEQFF. CDR3 coding DNA: TGTGCCACCAGCACTGGACTAGCGGGAGACGTCGACAATGAGCAGTTCTTC.

The chain has TRBV12-5 and TRBJ1-6, with D unclear. Germline CDR1 reads LGHNT; CDR2 reads FRNRAP. The CDR3 has 17 amino acids. Deletions cut 1 base from V and 2 bases from J, with 12 bases between. CDR3 DNA: TGTGCTAGTGGTTTGGGACTCCGGGAGACCTATAATTCACCCCTCCACTTT. This codes for CASGLGLRETYNSPLHF.

The CDR3 DNA reads TGTGCCTGGAGTGAACAATCTGCGGCTCAGCCCCAGCATTTT. It translates to CAWSEQSAAQPQHF. The chain joins TRBV30 to TRBJ1-5; no clear D gene. V was trimmed by 1 base and J by 6 bases, leaving 13 bases between them. The CDR3 has 14 residues. CDR1 is GTSNPN and CDR2 is SVGIG in the germline V gene (reference sequence).

The rearrangement uses TRBV9 and TRBJ2-1; TRBD1 might be the D (6 bases). Trimming removed 2 bases from V and 8 bases from J, with 17 bases in between. The CDR3 runs to 15 residues. Germline-derived CDR1 and CDR2 are SGDLS and YYNGEE. The CDR3 loop is CASSVDTGHIDEQFF. CDR3 DNA sequence: TGTGCCAGCAGCGTGGATACGGGACACATCGATGAGCAGTTCTTC.

This sequence joins TRBV4-2 and TRBJ2-1; a weak D match, TRBD2 (6 bases). V lost 0 bases and J lost 4, with 13 bases in between. The CDR3 runs to 16 residues. Germline assignment: CDR1 LGHNA and CDR2 YNFKEQ. The CDR3 DNA is TGTGCCAGCAGCCAAGAAAATGGCGGAGGGTACAATGAGCAGTTCTTC. This gives the protein CASSQENGGGYNEQFF.

The chain combines TRBV6-6 with TRBJ2-2; possible D gene TRBD1, 5 bases. The CDR3 extends over 13 amino acids. V lost 5 bases to trimming and J lost 1 base, with 5 bases between them. Germline loops: CDR1 MNHNY, CDR2 SVGAGI (reference sequence). The CDR3 DNA follows: TGTGCCAGCAGTGGACAGAACACCGGGGAGCTGTTTTTT. Encoded protein: CASSGQNTGELFF.

The chain is built from TRBV10-3 and TRBJ2-5; D gene unclear. V was trimmed by 5 bases and J by 3 bases, leaving 25 bases between them. This CDR3 region has 18 residues. In germline, CDR1 is ENHRY, CDR2 SYGVKD. The CDR3 nucleotides read TGTGCCATCAGTAAAACGGCCCCTGGTCTAGACTCGAAAGAGACCCAGTACTTC. Translating gives CAISKTAPGLDSKETQYF.

This clone was seen more than once but under ten times. V usage is TRBV19 and J usage is TRBJ1-6; no reliable D call. The V gene lost 3 bases and the J gene lost 14 bases, with 17 bases spanning the gap. The V gene's germline CDR1 is LNHDA and CDR2 SQIVND (reference sequence). The CDR3 covers 14 residues. CDR3 sequence: CASSIGTAVVTLHF. The CDR3 DNA is TGTGCCAGTAGTATCGGCACGGCCGTGGTGACCCTCCACTTT.

This chain joins TRBV29-1 and TRBJ2-3; 7 nucleotides align to TRBD2. Germline-derived CDR1 and CDR2 are SQVTM and ANQGSEA. The CDR3 contains 14 residues. The CDR3 nucleotides are TGCCCCATCGCGGACCGGGAGGACGCAGATACGCAGTATTTT. It translates to CPIADREDADTQYF.

This rearrangement joins TRBV28 to TRBJ2-7; TRBD2 is a possible D gene (6 bases). The germline gives CDR1 MDHEN, CDR2 SYDVKM. The V end lost 4 bases, the J end lost 1 base, and 11 bases lay between the germline ends. The CDR3 has 14 amino acids. The CDR3 region has the DNA TGTGCCAGCAGTTCGGCAGGGAGGTCCTACGAGCAGTACTTC. Its protein product is CASSSAGRSYEQYF.

The chain joins TRBV10-1 to TRBJ2-3; no firm D call. Germline V gene sequence: CDR1 WNHNN, CDR2 SYGVQD (reference sequence). V lost 4 bases to trimming and J lost 0 bases, with 8 bases between them. CDR3 size: 14 residues. In DNA, the CDR3 is TGCGCCAGCAGTGTGACCGGTAGCACAGATACGCAGTATTTT. Protein sequence: CASSVTGSTDTQYF.

This clone has only a few counts. This chain uses TRBV5-1 with TRBJ2-7, with a possible D match to TRBD2 (6 bases). Germline V lookup: CDR1 SGHRS, CDR2 YFSETQ. V dropped 4 bases and J dropped 3 bases, with 17 bases sitting between them. CDR3 length: 15 amino acids. The CDR3 protein is CASSGATGTHYEQYF. CDR3 sequence (DNA): TGCGCCAGCAGCGGCGCGACCGGGACTCACTACGAGCAGTACTTC.

This clone was seen a single time. The CDR3 loop reads CASSPFPRYEQYF. The CDR3 coding sequence is TGTGCCAGCAGCCCATTCCCTAGGTACGAGCAGTACTTC. J is TRBJ2-7 and V is TRBV11-2; no clear D gene. The V and J ends lost 5 bases and 4 bases respectively, with 12 bases between them. There are 13 residues in the CDR3. Germline loops: CDR1 SGHAT, CDR2 FQNNGV. The entire variable domain, with the rest obtained from reference TRBV11-2 and TRBJ2-7, is as follows: EAGVAQSPRYKIIEKRQSVAFWCNPISGHATLYWYQQILGQGPKLLIQFQNNGVVDDSQLPKDRFSAERLKGVDSTLKIQPAKLEDSAVYLCASSPFPRYEQYFGPGTRLTVT.

The chain is built from TRBV28 and TRBJ2-3, with 7 positions matching TRBD2. The CDR3 spans 17 residues. The germline V gene has CDR1 MDHEN and CDR2 SYDVKM. J lost 0 bases, V lost 4 bases, and 10 bases had no gene match. Here the CDR3 reads CASSWGMGEGSTDTQYF. The CDR3 DNA follows: TGTGCCAGCAGTTGGGGAATGGGGGAGGGCAGCACAGATACGCAGTATTTT.

The CDR3 reads CAISGGTASYEQYF. In nucleotides, the CDR3 is TGTGCCATCAGTGGGGGGACAGCCTCCTACGAGCAGTACTTC. The V and J genes are TRBV10-3 and TRBJ2-7, with 7 bases identical to TRBD1. With V trimmed by 4 bases and J by 0 bases, 3 bases remained unmatched. The CDR3 length is 14 residues. The germline V gene encodes CDR1 ENHRY and CDR2 SYGVKD.